The next 18 T cell receptor beta chains were all read from a single sample in a study of blood T cell repertoires in COVID-19. The data were produced by immunoSEQ multiplex PCR, yet TCRdb's version contains in-frame clones alone and is incomplete. Of 100,000 to 150,000 clones in the sample, approximately 81% were seen once. The sequenced sample was peripheral blood. These receptors were taken from a man aged 40-55 years with active or convalescent COVID-19.

The rearrangement links TRBV19 to TRBJ2-1; 7 nucleotides align to TRBD2. This CDR3 has 16 amino acids. The V and J ends lost 1 base and 6 bases, in that order; junction bases with no gene match: 9. The germline CDR1 and CDR2 sequences are LNHDA and SQIVND (reference sequence). As DNA, the CDR3 is TGTGCCAGTAGTATAGGTCAGGTGGGAGGGAGCAATGAGCAGTTCTTC. It codes for CASSIGQVGGSNEQFF.

This clone showed up just once. The chain links TRBV7-9 to TRBJ2-1, with a weak D call TRBD2 (5 bases). The germline V gene encodes CDR1 SEHNR and CDR2 FQNEAQ (reference sequence). The V end was cut by 7 bases, the J end by 12 bases, with 22 bases between. The CDR3 runs 14 residues. The CDR3 bases are TGTGCCAGCAACCGGGATCTATCAGTCGTTGGGCAGTTCTTC. It codes for CASNRDLSVVGQFF. The full variable domain, in which reference TRBV7-9 and TRBJ2-1 provide the parts outside the CDR3, is DTGVSQNPRHKITKRGQNVTFRCDPISEHNRLYWYRQTLGQGPEFLTYFQNEAQLEKSRLLSDRFSAERPKGSFSTLEIQRTEQGDSAMYLCASNRDLSVVGQFFGPGTRLTVL.

The rearrangement joins TRBV13 to TRBJ2-5; 9 positions agree with TRBD1. CDR3 length equals 14 residues. From germline, CDR1 is PRHDT and CDR2 FYEKMQ (reference sequence). V lost 5 bases, J lost 6 bases, and 7 bases stayed unmatched. DNA of the CDR3: TGTGCCAGCAGCCGTGACAGGGGGGGAAAGACCCAGTACTTC. Translating it yields CASSRDRGGKTQYF.

The rearrangement joins TRBV28 to TRBJ2-7; 8 bases align to TRBD1. The junction had 1 base not matched to a gene; V was cut back by 7 bases and J by 2 bases. This CDR3 contains 12 residues. Germline V lookup: CDR1 MDHEN, CDR2 SYDVKM. The CDR3 spells CASMTGAYEQYF. CDR3 bases: TGTGCCAGCATGACAGGGGCCTACGAGCAGTACTTC.

V gene TRBV5-1 combines with J gene TRBJ1-3; D is unclear. V lost 0 bases to trimming and J lost 2 bases, with 9 bases between them. CDR1 and CDR2 (germline): SGHRS, YFSETQ. The CDR3 is 15 residues long. CDR3 nucleotide sequence: TGCGCCAGCAGCTTGGCCGAAACGGCTGGAAACACCATATATTTT. Its protein is CASSLAETAGNTIYF.

The genes are TRBV6-5 and TRBJ2-7, with a tentative D call TRBD1 (5 bases). The CDR3 spans 13 residues. Germline V CDR1 and CDR2: MNHEY, SVGAGI. V was trimmed by 2 bases and J by 7 bases, leaving 12 bases between them. CDR3 sequence: CASSYGHLREQYF. For the CDR3, the DNA is TGTGCCAGCAGTTACGGACACCTTCGGGAGCAGTACTTC.

As to this clone: The same CDR3 can be traced to other DNA sequences in this sample. The chain employs TRBV18 and TRBJ1-1; D ambiguous. The V end lost 5 bases, the J end lost 0 bases, and 7 bases lay between the germline ends. The CDR3 length is 13 residues. Germline V gene lookup returns CDR1 KGHSH and CDR2 LQKENI. The CDR3 is CASSAGVNTEAFF. The CDR3 bases are TGTGCCAGCTCAGCGGGAGTGAACACTGAAGCTTTCTTT. The whole variable domain, filled in from reference TRBV18 and TRBJ1-1, reads NAGVMQNPRHLVRRRGQEARLRCSPMKGHSHVYWYRQLPEEGLKFMVYLQKENIIDESGMPKERFSAEFPKEGPSILRIQQVVRGDSAAYFCASSAGVNTEAFFGQGTRLTVV.

This clone was detected only a few times. The V gene is TRBV14, the J gene TRBJ2-1; D remains unclear. CDR1 is SGHDN and CDR2 is FVKESK in the germline V gene. V was cut by 4 bases and J by 2 bases, with 15 bases left in between. The CDR3 spans 16 residues. The CDR3 DNA reads as TGTGCCAGCAGCCGAAGAGTCCCGGGTCCCTACAATGAGCAGTTCTTC. It yields the protein CASSRRVPGPYNEQFF. Drawing the rest from reference TRBV14 and TRBJ2-1, the complete variable domain is EAGVTQFPSHSVIEKGQTVTLRCDPISGHDNLYWYRRVMGKEIKFLLHFVKESKQDESGMPNNRFLAERTGGTYSTLKVQPAELEDSGVYFCASSRRVPGPYNEQFFGPGTRLTVL.

This chain joins TRBV28 and TRBJ1-2; 7 nucleotides line up with TRBD1. J lost 8 bases, V lost 7 bases, and 4 bases had no gene match. The CDR3 length is 11 residues. Per germline, CDR1 MDHEN and CDR2 SYDVKM. CDR3 protein: CASKVGGGYTF. DNA of the CDR3: TGTGCCAGCAAGGTAGGGGGCGGCTACACCTTC.

The count of this clone is one. V is TRBV19 and J is TRBJ2-1; 11 bases map to TRBD2. The germline CDR1 and CDR2 sequences are LNHDA and SQIVND (reference sequence). There are 17 residues in the CDR3. The J segment lost 8 bases and the V segment lost 3 bases, leaving 12 bases of the junction unmatched. CDR3 amino acids: CASSIPIAGGPGYEQFF. DNA for the CDR3: TGTGCCAGTAGTATCCCCATAGCGGGGGGGCCGGGGTATGAGCAGTTCTTC.

V gene TRBV6-5 combines with J gene TRBJ1-4; TRBD1 matches 8 bases. V was pared by 5 bases and J by 7 bases, with 6 bases of the junction left unmatched. The germline CDR1 and CDR2 sequences are MNHEY and SVGAGI. The CDR3 loop spans 14 amino acids. The CDR3 spells CASSLTGAGEKLFF. The CDR3 nucleotides read TGTGCCAGCAGTCTGACAGGGGCGGGTGAAAAACTGTTTTTT.

CDR3 bases: TGTGCCAGCAGCTTAAATGACGATCGCAGGGAGGGAGAGACCCAGTACTTC. This codes for CASSLNDDRREGETQYF. The chain carries TRBV7-9 and TRBJ2-5; 7 bases match TRBD2. The V and J ends lost 2 bases and 4 bases, in that order; junction bases with no gene match: 13. Germline V gene data show CDR1 as SEHNR and CDR2 as FQNEAQ (reference sequence). The length of the CDR3 is 17 residues.

J is TRBJ2-7 and V is TRBV15; D gene uncertain. The CDR3 is 11 residues long. V lost 0 bases to trimming and J lost 5 bases, with 2 bases between them. Germline V gene data show CDR1 as LNHNV and CDR2 as YYDKDF (reference sequence). Written as DNA, the CDR3 is TGTGCCACCAGCAGAGATAACGAGCAGTACTTC. It specifies CATSRDNEQYF.

The chain recombines TRBV12-5 with TRBJ2-5, with D possibly TRBD1 on 6 matching bases. Trimming took 6 bases from V and 5 from J, leaving 19 bases between them. The V gene's germline CDR1 is LGHNT and CDR2 FRNRAP. The CDR3 is 15 residues long. The CDR3 loop is CASGPTQGQGETQYF. DNA for the CDR3: TGTGCTAGTGGCCCCACCCAGGGGCAGGGGGAGACCCAGTACTTC.

The gene calls are TRBV28 and TRBJ1-4; 7 positions agree with TRBD1. The CDR3 spans 14 residues. Germline CDR1 and CDR2: MDHEN and SYDVKM. V shed 4 bases and J 7 bases; nucleotides not matched to a gene: 6. The CDR3 DNA sequence: TGTGCCAGCAGTTACAGGGGCAAAGGTGAAAAACTGTTTTTT. It codes for CASSYRGKGEKLFF.

The chain joins TRBV3-1 (or the pseudogene TRBV3-2) to TRBJ1-3; 7 nucleotides align to TRBD1. V gave up 3 bases and J gave up 4 bases; unmatched junction bases: 9. CDR1 is LGHDT and CDR2 is YNNKEL in the germline V gene (reference sequence). This CDR3 region has 16 residues. CDR3: CASSQATGVKGNTIYF. The DNA of the CDR3 is TGTGCCAGCAGCCAGGCCACAGGGGTGAAGGGAAACACCATATATTTT.

The chain links TRBV6-1 to TRBJ1-2; D not resolved. The CDR3 is 12 amino acids. Trimming removed 6 bases at V and 7 bases at J, with 12 bases between. The germline CDR1 and CDR2 sequences are MNHNS and SASEGT. The CDR3, as DNA: TGTGCCAGCAGAGAGCAGGTGTTTGGCTACACCTTC. Translated, it gives CASREQVFGYTF.

The chain couples TRBV6-5 to TRBJ2-7; D possibly corresponds to TRBD1 (6 bases). The V gene lost 5 bases and the J gene lost 6 bases, with 17 bases spanning the gap. The CDR3 has 14 amino acids. In germline, CDR1 is MNHEY, CDR2 SVGAGI. This CDR3 is CASSNQPGQREQYF. CDR3 DNA sequence: TGTGCCAGCAGTAACCAGCCGGGACAACGCGAGCAGTACTTC.